The clone carrying this T cell receptor (beta chain) was found a few times. The target antigen is unknown. The CDR3 is made up of 14 amino acids. V was pared by 3 bases and J by 3 bases, with 5 bases of the junction left unmatched. CDR1 and CDR2 (germline): LNHNV, YYDKDF (reference sequence). 13 Jbeta primers and 60 Vbeta primers were used for the PCR. Sequenced by immunoSEQ multiplex PCR; TCRdb stores in-frame clones only, minus some. The data hold 85,000 to 120,000 clones, with roughly 82% observed a single time. The sample is drawn from a study of cytomegalovirus exposure and HLA in healthy donors. General study results and limits: A later analysis found common viral pathogens apparently linked to several of the most significant clusters.

The genes are TRBV15 and TRBJ2-7; 7 nucleotides line up with TRBD2. The specimen sequenced was PBMCs. The source of this sequence is a woman aged 50 to 65 in good health and CMV-seropositive. The CDR3 region is CATSSGGTNYEQYF. In DNA form, the CDR3 reads TGTGCCACCAGCAGCGGGGGGACTAACTACGAGCAGTACTTC.